One and the same sample provided the 11 T cell receptor beta chains below, sequenced in a study of shared T cell receptors in the human thymus. Assay: immunoSEQ multiplex PCR; the TCRdb copy retains only in-frame clones and omits some. The sample carries hundreds of thousands of clones, around nine tenths recorded once. The same data also contributed to another study, on human thymus T cells.

Sequenced: thymocytes. All receptors come from a boy in the first two years of life with a congenital heart defect.

This clone was detected a few times. V and J are TRBV18 and TRBJ2-7, with a weak D call TRBD2 (6 bases). The CDR3 is 17 amino acids. Trimming removed 2 bases from V and 3 bases from J, with 20 bases in between. Germline assignment: CDR1 KGHSH and CDR2 LQKENI. CDR3 nucleotides: TGTGCCAGCTCACCAATTCGGCTGGCGGGGAGAGGCTACGAGCAGTACTTC. Residues: CASSPIRLAGRGYEQYF.

This clone has a handful of counts. This chain connects TRBV5-1 to TRBJ1-1, with no clear D. Trimming shortened V by 3 bases and J by 4 bases, and 10 bases separated the two germline ends. This CDR3 comprises 13 residues. The V gene's germline CDR1 is SGHRS and CDR2 YFSETQ. The CDR3 coding sequence is TGCGCCAGCAGCTCAAGCTTATCCACTGAAGCTTTCTTT. Translation: CASSSSLSTEAFF. Full variable domain (outside the CDR3, taken from reference TRBV5-1 and TRBJ1-1): KAGVTQTPRYLIKTRGQQVTLSCSPISGHRSVSWYQQTPGQGLQFLFEYFSETQRNKGNFPGRFSGRQFSNSRSEMNVSTLELGDSALYLCASSSSLSTEAFFGQGTRLTVV.

A remark on this clone: Other DNA variants within this sample encode the same CDR3. The chain has TRBV27 and TRBJ2-7; weak D call: TRBD2 (5 bases). The CDR3 covers 12 residues. Per germline, CDR1 MNHEY and CDR2 SMNVEV (reference sequence). Trimming removed 8 bases at V and 1 base at J, with 9 bases between. DNA for the CDR3: TGTGCCAGCGGGAGCGGTTCCTACGAGCAGTACTTC. Translated, it gives CASGSGSYEQYF.

CDR3 region: CSASGGAEQFF. In DNA form, the CDR3 reads TGCAGTGCTAGTGGGGGCGCGGAGCAGTTCTTC. The chain carries TRBV20-1 and TRBJ2-1; possibly TRBD1 for D (6 bases). This CDR3 is built from 11 residues. Germline loops: CDR1 DFQATT, CDR2 SNEGSKA (reference sequence). V lost 3 bases to trimming and J lost 10 bases, with 10 bases between them.

The chain recombines TRBV25-1 with TRBJ2-1, with D uncertain. This CDR3 region has 14 residues. Trimming stripped 5 bases from V and 6 bases from J, with 14 bases between. Looked up from germline, CDR1 is MGHDK and CDR2 is SYGVNS. The CDR3 DNA sequence: TGTGCCAGCAGTCCCAGCGCAATGTTCAATGAGCAGTTCTTC. It is translated as CASSPSAMFNEQFF.

This chain uses TRBV10-2 with TRBJ1-4; 7 positions match TRBD1. Germline CDR1 reads WSHSY; CDR2 reads SAAADI. This CDR3 has 14 amino acids. V gave up 5 bases and J gave up 7 bases; unmatched junction bases: 7. CDR3 sequence: CASSPRTGGEKLFF. In DNA, the CDR3 is TGCGCCAGCAGTCCACGGACAGGTGGTGAAAAACTGTTTTTT.

The V and J genes are TRBV14 and TRBJ2-7; TRBD2 aligns across 9 bases. CDR1 SGHDN and CDR2 FVKESK come from the germline V gene. V lost 4 bases, J lost 5 bases, and 12 bases stayed unmatched. CDR3 size: 16 residues. In DNA form, the CDR3 reads TGTGCCAGCAGCCTCAGAGGGGGTAGCGGGAGCAACGAGCAGTACTTC. It translates to CASSLRGGSGSNEQYF. Complete variable domain (other parts from reference TRBV14 and TRBJ2-7): EAGVTQFPSHSVIEKGQTVTLRCDPISGHDNLYWYRRVMGKEIKFLLHFVKESKQDESGMPNNRFLAERTGGTYSTLKVQPAELEDSGVYFCASSLRGGSGSNEQYFGPGTRLTVT.

The rearrangement links TRBV6-5 to TRBJ2-1; 7 bases align to TRBD2. This CDR3 contains 13 residues. The germline gives CDR1 MNHEY, CDR2 SVGAGI. The trim removed 0 bases at V and 10 bases at J, leaving 3 bases unmatched. The CDR3 spells CASSYSREREQFF. CDR3 DNA sequence: TGTGCCAGCAGTTACTCGCGGGAGAGGGAGCAGTTCTTC.

J is TRBJ2-7 and V is TRBV9, with D perhaps matching TRBD1 (6 bases). The CDR3 loop spans 14 amino acids. Trimming removed 4 bases at V and 7 bases at J, with 18 bases between. Germline assignment: CDR1 SGDLS and CDR2 YYNGEE. The chain's CDR3 is CASSSRDTKKEQYF. CDR3 DNA: TGTGCCAGCAGCTCCCGGGACACCAAGAAGGAGCAGTACTTC.

V is TRBV7-9 and J is TRBJ1-2, with 10 bases aligning to TRBD1. The V segment lost 5 bases and the J segment 0 bases; nucleotides outside the gene matches: 15. Per germline, CDR1 SEHNR and CDR2 FQNEAQ (reference sequence). CDR3 size: 19 residues. The CDR3 DNA is TGTGCCAGCAGCCCTAGGGAGGACAGGGGGAGATACGCTAACTATGGCTACACCTTC. It translates to CASSPREDRGRYANYGYTF.

On this clone: This CDR3 is also generated by other DNA sequences in the sample. This chain uses TRBV5-1 with TRBJ2-2; 7 nucleotides line up with TRBD1. The V segment lost 4 bases and the J segment 1 base; nucleotides outside the gene matches: 4. The CDR3 extends over 15 amino acids. Germline-derived CDR1 and CDR2 are SGHRS and YFSETQ. CDR3 nucleotide sequence: TGCGCCAGCAGCCCATGGACAGGGAACACCGGGGAGCTGTTTTTT. As protein: CASSPWTGNTGELFF.